A single sample is the source of the 19 T cell receptor beta chains below, sequenced in a study of T cell responses to AZD1222 COVID-19 vaccine. Using immunoSEQ multiplex PCR, the repertoire was profiled, and TCRdb retains in-frame clones only, with some absent. The table shows about 120,000 clones, with 91% occurring only once. Sequencing used peripheral blood, obtained on day 0 of AZD1222 vaccination. These receptors all stem from an adult in good health.

The table lists this clone with a count of one. The chain uses TRBV6-5 and TRBJ2-2, with 9 bases that match TRBD1. This CDR3 region has 14 residues. V was clipped by 6 bases and J by 8 bases; unmatched bases: 7. The germline CDR1 and CDR2 sequences are MNHEY and SVGAGI. In DNA form, the CDR3 reads TGTGCCAGCAGATCACAGGGGGCTCAGGGGGAGCTGTTTTTT. Encoded protein: CASRSQGAQGELFF.

This rearrangement joins TRBV13 to TRBJ2-5; D is undetermined. The CDR3 contains 13 residues. Trimming left V 1 base short and J 2 bases short, with 5 bases between. Germline loops: CDR1 PRHDT, CDR2 FYEKMQ (reference sequence). CDR3 residues: CASSLVNQETQYF. CDR3 DNA: TGTGCCAGCAGCTTAGTGAATCAAGAGACCCAGTACTTC.

The rearrangement joins TRBV29-1 to TRBJ1-3, with unresolved D. V shed 4 bases and J shed 4 bases, with 5 bases lying between them. The CDR3 runs to 11 residues. CDR1 SQVTM and CDR2 ANQGSEA come from the germline V gene. DNA for the CDR3: TGCAGCGTTGTAGTCGGAAACACCATATATTTT. As protein: CSVVVGNTIYF. The full variable domain, its missing parts supplied by reference TRBV29-1 and TRBJ1-3, is SAVISQKPSRDICQRGTSLTIQCQVDSQVTMMFWYRQQPGQSLTLIATANQGSEATYESGFVIDKFPISRPNLTFSTLTVSNMSPEDSSIYLCSVVVGNTIYFGEGSWLTVV.

This chain connects TRBV6-5 to TRBJ1-5, with D perhaps matching TRBD1 (6 bases). Germline CDR1 MNHEY, CDR2 SVGAGI. Trimming shortened V by 8 bases and J by 2 bases, and 16 bases separated the two germline ends. The CDR3 spans 15 residues. CDR3 sequence (DNA): TGTGCCAGCGGAGAACAGGGAAAGGGCAATCAGCCCCAGCATTTT. Its translation: CASGEQGKGNQPQHF.

This rearrangement joins TRBV5-1 to TRBJ1-2; no reliable D call. Looked up from germline, CDR1 is SGHRS and CDR2 is YFSETQ. The CDR3 sequence is 13 residues long. V dropped 2 bases and J dropped 6 bases, with 11 bases sitting between them. The CDR3 loop is CASSFNGENGYTF. Here the CDR3 DNA reads TGCGCCAGCAGCTTCAACGGGGAAAATGGCTACACCTTC.

The sample holds one count of this clone. V usage is TRBV3-1 (or the pseudogene TRBV3-2) and J usage is TRBJ2-1; 9 nucleotides agree with TRBD2. V gave up 4 bases and J gave up 9 bases; unmatched junction bases: 7. This CDR3 contains 14 residues. Germline-derived CDR1 and CDR2 are LGHDT and YNNKEL (reference sequence). CDR3 sequence (DNA): TGTGCCAGCAGCCCCGCGACTAGCGGTGTTGAGCAGTTCTTC. This codes for CASSPATSGVEQFF.

This rearrangement joins TRBV9 to TRBJ2-3, with D maybe TRBD2 (5 bases). CDR3 length equals 15 residues. Trimming left V 4 bases short and J 2 bases short, with 14 bases between. Germline CDR1 reads SGDLS; CDR2 reads YYNGEE. The DNA of the CDR3 is TGTGCCAGCAGCATCGGGATTTCCACCACAGATACGCAGTATTTT. It is translated as CASSIGISTTDTQYF.

V and J are TRBV30 and TRBJ1-1, with D unresolved. Germline V gives CDR1 GTSNPN, CDR2 SVGIG (reference sequence). This CDR3 is 13 amino acids long. The V gene lost 0 bases and the J gene lost 6 bases, with 11 bases spanning the gap. This CDR3 is CAWSVVIGSEAFF. CDR3 in DNA: TGTGCCTGGAGTGTAGTGATAGGGTCTGAAGCTTTCTTT.

The chain uses TRBV27 and TRBJ2-3; TRBD2 matches at 11 bases. The CDR3 covers 17 residues. V lost 5 bases and J lost 4; bases outside the gene matches: 11. Germline assignment: CDR1 MNHEY and CDR2 SMNVEV (reference sequence). CDR3 nucleotide sequence: TGTGCCAGCAGTCCACCGTCTAGCGGGAGGCGCCCAGATACGCAGTATTTT. Translation gives CASSPPSSGRRPDTQYF.

The chain joins TRBV28 to TRBJ1-1; D may be TRBD1 (5 bases). Germline V lookup: CDR1 MDHEN, CDR2 SYDVKM. Trimming removed 7 bases at V and 0 bases at J, with 12 bases between. There are 14 residues in the CDR3. The CDR3 reads CASNDRLLNTEAFF. CDR3 DNA sequence: TGTGCCAGCAATGACAGACTCTTGAACACTGAAGCTTTCTTT.

This clone was counted once. V and J are TRBV23-1 and TRBJ1-5; 8 positions match TRBD1. TRBV23-1 is an open reading frame, and its role is uncertain. The CDR3 runs to 15 residues. V was clipped by 6 bases and J by 1 base; unmatched bases: 5. DNA of the CDR3: TGCGCCAGCAGACGGACAGGGATAAGCAATCAGCCCCAGCATTTT. The encoded protein is CASRRTGISNQPQHF.

The chain combines TRBV6-5 with TRBJ2-5; D is ambiguous. CDR1 is MNHEY and CDR2 is SVGAGI in the germline V gene. The V and J ends lost 2 bases and 4 bases respectively, with 2 bases between them. This CDR3 has 11 residues. For the CDR3, the DNA is TGTGCCAGCAGTTACCTAGAGACCCAGTACTTC. Protein sequence: CASSYLETQYF.

V gene TRBV9 combines with J gene TRBJ1-2, with unresolved D. The V and J ends lost 0 bases and 5 bases respectively, with 5 bases between them. The CDR3 is 12 amino acids. Germline CDR1 is SGDLS and CDR2 is YYNGEE. CDR3 DNA sequence: TGTGCCAGCAGCGTAGGGTCTTATGGCTACACCTTC. It translates to CASSVGSYGYTF.

This clone was observed a handful of times. The chain joins TRBV10-2 to TRBJ2-2; TRBD1 agrees at 7 bases. Per the germline V gene, CDR1 is WSHSY and CDR2 is SAAADI. J was trimmed by 4 bases and V by 10 bases; bases with no gene match: 6. The CDR3 sequence is 13 residues long. The CDR3 DNA sequence: TGCGCCACCTCGACAGGGAGCACCGGGGAGCTGTTTTTT. It specifies CATSTGSTGELFF.

This clone appeared once. The V call is TRBV6-5, the J call TRBJ1-5; D is unclear. The germline CDR1 and CDR2 sequences are MNHEY and SVGAGI. V was shortened by 2 bases and J by 4 bases, with 12 bases between the two germline ends. The CDR3 covers 15 residues. The CDR3 loop is CASSYDSLTNQPQHF. CDR3 nucleotide sequence: TGTGCCAGCAGTTACGACTCATTAACGAATCAGCCCCAGCATTTT.

The chain carries TRBV2 and TRBJ2-5; 8 bases align to TRBD1. The CDR3 runs 13 residues. The trim removed 9 bases at V and 4 bases at J, leaving 7 bases unmatched. Germline assignment: CDR1 SNHLY and CDR2 FYNNEI. In nucleotides, the CDR3 is TGTGCCAGATCAGGGGGCAGCGGAGAGACCCAGTACTTC. This sequence encodes CARSGGSGETQYF.

The count of this clone is one. This chain links TRBV6-5 with TRBJ1-5; the D is unclear. There are 13 residues in the CDR3. The germline V and J ends were trimmed by 8 bases and 1 base, with 9 bases remaining between them. CDR1 is MNHEY, CDR2 SVGAGI, per germline. The chain's CDR3 is CASGKGSNQPQHF. The DNA for the CDR3 is TGTGCCAGCGGGAAGGGAAGCAATCAGCCCCAGCATTTT.

This sequence joins TRBV28 and TRBJ2-1; 7 nucleotides agree with TRBD2. CDR3 length: 16 amino acids. The ends lost 8 bases at V and 2 bases at J; junction bases unmatched: 12. Per germline, CDR1 MDHEN and CDR2 SYDVKM. CDR3: CASAISSGGPYNEQFF. CDR3 DNA sequence: TGTGCCAGCGCCATTAGCTCGGGAGGACCCTACAATGAGCAGTTCTTC.

The J gene is TRBJ1-1, the V gene TRBV10-3; 8 bases are a match to TRBD1. This CDR3 comprises 13 residues. V lost 10 bases, J lost 3 bases, and 7 bases stayed unmatched. Germline V gives CDR1 ENHRY, CDR2 SYGVKD. Written as DNA, the CDR3 is TGTGCCACGAAGGACAGGGAAGACACTGAAGCTTTCTTT. Its translation is CATKDREDTEAFF.